The next 5 T cell receptor beta chains were all read from a single sample in a study of metastatic and nonmetastatic thyroid tumors (dated by TCRdb to 2018 to 2021). No treatment had been received by any patient before thyroid surgery. The library relied on PCR. Sequencing was performed on an Illumina HiSeq 4000. Starting from the raw public reads, TCRdb applied fastp trimming at Q25, assembled clones with MiXCR and retained in-frame beta chains. For this sample the table gives roughly 14,000 clones, of which roughly 25% were detected only once. Jointly, the top ten make up 7.7% of the sample. Sequenced sample: tumor tissue. Receptor source: a female donor with papillary thyroid cancer or a benign thyroid nodule (not recorded which). Some clones in this sample may be carry-over from other donors' samples.

This clone was detected ten times or more. The gene calls are TRBV20-1 and TRBJ2-7, with 14 bases matching TRBD2. The CDR3 extends over 15 amino acids. Germline values: CDR1 DFQATT, CDR2 SNEGSKA (reference sequence). V lost 6 bases and J lost 1; bases outside the gene matches: 5. CDR3: CSAHGTSGRSYEQYF. DNA for the CDR3: TGCAGTGCCCATGGGACTAGCGGGAGATCCTACGAGCAGTACTTC.

Remarks on this clone: One junction end does not reproduce the germline sequence, and a read error may be involved. V gene TRBV6-2 or TRBV6-3 combines with J gene TRBJ1-5, with D possibly TRBD1 on 6 matching bases. This CDR3 has 15 amino acids. Germline CDR1 is MNHEY and CDR2 is SVGEGT. The CDR3 reads CASSYGGAGNQHQHF. CDR3 nucleotide sequence: TGTGCCAGCAGTTACGGGGGCGCCGGAAATCAGCACCAGCATTTT.

This clone was counted at least ten times. This chain uses TRBV9 with TRBJ2-1; 16 bases align to TRBD2. J gave up 8 bases and V 4 bases, and 6 bases lay outside the gene matches. CDR1 and CDR2 (germline): SGDLS, YYNGEE. CDR3 length: 16 amino acids. CDR3 in DNA: TGTGCCAGCAGCCTGGGGACTAGCGGGAGGGGGTATGAGCAGTTCTTC. Its translation is CASSLGTSGRGYEQFF.

This chain uses TRBV11-1 with TRBJ1-3; 8 bases map to TRBD1. The CDR3 has 16 residues. Germline V gene data show CDR1 as SGHAT and CDR2 as FQDESV (reference sequence). V gave up 0 bases and J gave up 7 bases; unmatched junction bases: 8. CDR3 DNA sequence: TGTGCCAGCAGCTTAGCCGGGACAGGAAGGTTGAACACCATATATTTT. Translation: CASSLAGTGRLNTIYF.

The genes are TRBV20-1 and TRBJ2-2; D possibly uses TRBD1 or TRBD2 (6 bases each). The germline gives CDR1 DFQATT, CDR2 SNEGSKA (reference sequence). The CDR3 is 20 amino acids. The V and J ends lost 0 bases and 1 base respectively, with 24 bases between them. The DNA for the CDR3 is TGCAGTGCTAGAGATTCCCTAACATTAAAGGGGGGCCGGAACACCGGGGAGCTGTTTTTT. Its translation: CSARDSLTLKGGRNTGELFF.